The next 6 T cell receptor beta chains were all read from a single sample in a study of spatial heterogeneity in lung cancer (dated by TCRdb to the late 2010s). To prepare the library, 5' RACE was applied. Reads for this sample came from a NextSeq 500. TCRdb reanalyzed the raw reads on its own, using fastp at Q25 for trimming and MiXCR for clone calling, and kept in-frame beta chains. When rows share a CDR3 protein, they turn into one entry using the most common DNA and genes. Recorded for this sample are approximately 40,000 distinct CDR3 sequences; 6% to 7.5% of them occurred a single time. The leading ten clones occupy 35% to 55% of the sample. The time point label of this sample denotes: sample taken at primary tumor resection. Without any cell sorting, TCR sequencing was performed on whole RNA extracted either from tumor and nontumor lung tissue or from cryopreserved PBMC samples. Sequenced material: PBMCs, taken at surgery. The receptors were sampled from a female donor with early-stage non-small cell lung cancer.

This clonotype was picked up many times. The chain joins TRBV29-1 to TRBJ2-3, with D perhaps TRBD2 (5 bases). The CDR3 consists of 16 residues. Trimming took off 3 bases at V and 0 bases at J, with 16 bases between the two ends. CDR1 SQVTM and CDR2 ANQGSEA come from the germline V gene. CDR3 residues: CSVEGASTGSTDTQYF. CDR3 DNA: TGCAGCGTTGAGGGAGCCAGCACGGGTAGCACAGATACGCAGTATTTT.

The J gene is TRBJ2-7, the V gene TRBV2, with D perhaps given as TRBD1 or TRBD2 (5 bases each). Germline V CDR1 and CDR2: SNHLY, FYNNEI. The CDR3 spans 14 residues. V lost 4 bases and J 4 bases, leaving 14 bases between the germline ends. As DNA, the CDR3 is TGTGCCAGCAGTGTTATTCGGGGCCAATACGAGCAGTACTTC. Its protein product is CASSVIRGQYEQYF.

The chain uses TRBV7-2 and TRBJ2-2; TRBD2 might be the D (6 bases). The CDR3 sequence is 14 residues long. Germline loops: CDR1 SGHTA, CDR2 FQGNSA. The germline V and J ends were trimmed by 5 bases and 8 bases, with 15 bases remaining between them. CDR3 bases: TGTGCCAGCAGCCCACTTCCGGGGAGGGGGGAGCTGTTTTTT. It encodes CASSPLPGRGELFF. The full variable domain, its missing parts supplied by reference TRBV7-2 and TRBJ2-2, is GAGVSQSPSNKVTEKGKDVELRCDPISGHTALYWYRQSLGQGLEFLIYFQGNSAPDKSGLPSDRFSAERTGGSVSTLTIQRTQQEDSAVYLCASSPLPGRGELFFGEGSRLTVL.

This clonotype was counted at least ten times. This sequence joins TRBV11-1 and TRBJ1-2, with 7 bases lining up with TRBD1. Germline V gene data show CDR1 as SGHAT and CDR2 as FQDESV (reference sequence). The CDR3 spans 13 residues. V was clipped by 5 bases and J by 4 bases; unmatched bases: 4. CDR3 in amino acids: CASSEWDSYGYTF. For the CDR3, the DNA is TGTGCCAGCAGCGAATGGGACAGCTATGGCTACACCTTC.

This clonotype was picked up many times. This chain connects TRBV9 to TRBJ1-1; 7 positions match TRBD1. V was pared by 3 bases and J by 5 bases, with 4 bases of the junction left unmatched. Germline V gene lookup returns CDR1 SGDLS and CDR2 YYNGEE. This CDR3 has 13 amino acids. CDR3 sequence (DNA): TGTGCCAGCAGCGCGACAGGGTCTACTGAAGCTTTCTTT. Its translation: CASSATGSTEAFF.

This clonotype was observed at least ten times. The rearrangement uses TRBV29-1 and TRBJ2-5; no definite D call. CDR1 and CDR2 (germline): SQVTM, ANQGSEA. The CDR3 covers 12 residues. V lost 6 bases, J lost 4 bases, and 12 bases lay in between. DNA of the CDR3: TGCAGCGTCGGAACTCCGGGAGAGACCCAGTACTTC. It is translated as CSVGTPGETQYF.